The 29 T cell receptor beta chains below come from one sample, sequenced in a study of blood T cells in healthy people across ages. Alongside a J-beta primer mix, a sample-barcoded 5' primer served in a second PCR lasting about 7 to 11 cycles. One entry per CDR3 protein results from TCRdb running MiXCR on the 5' RACE reads. The sample holds more than 800,000 distinct CDR3 sequences; 29% are singletons and the top ten take 17%. Sequencing was done on a sample of blood. These receptors all stem from an elderly woman in good health.

This clonotype was found many times. One base away lies a much larger clone, so this may be a sequencing read error. CDR3 residues: CSGVSANYGYTF. Written as DNA, the CDR3 is TGCAGCGGTGTGTCGGCTAACTATGGCTACACCTTC. The rearrangement links TRBV29-1 to TRBJ1-2; D not resolved. CDR3 length equals 12 residues. Looked up from germline, CDR1 is SQVTM and CDR2 is ANQGSEA. The ends were cut back, 7 bases at V and 0 bases at J, with 9 bases in the middle.

A word on this clonotype: The junction and the germline gene differ at one end; a read error may be behind it. The rearrangement links TRBV6-2 or TRBV6-3 to TRBJ1-1, with TRBD1 matching over 9 bases. This CDR3 comprises 16 residues. Germline CDR1 and CDR2: MNHEY and SVGEGT. The CDR3 spells CAGSDPGQGFRNEAFF. The CDR3 DNA reads as TGTGCCGGCAGCGACCCGGGACAGGGATTTAGGAATGAAGCTTTCTTT.

The sample holds a few counts of this clonotype. This chain joins TRBV6-6 and TRBJ2-1, with D possibly being TRBD1 or TRBD2 (5 bases each). Germline V gene sequence: CDR1 MNHNY, CDR2 SVGAGI (reference sequence). The CDR3 totals 14 residues. V gave up 2 bases and J gave up 12 bases, with 17 bases separating them. This chain's CDR3 is CASSYGDAMDRQFF. The CDR3 nucleotides read TGTGCCAGCAGTTACGGGGACGCTATGGATCGGCAGTTCTTC.

As regards this clonotype: A much larger clonotype is one base distant, so this may be a read error. The gene calls are TRBV9 and TRBJ1-2; D is ambiguous. Deletions cut 0 bases from V and 6 bases from J, with 15 bases between. This CDR3 region has 15 residues. Looked up from germline, CDR1 is SGDLS and CDR2 is YYNGEE. CDR3 DNA: TGTGCCAGCAGCGTAGCTTCCACTGTGGCGAATGGCTACACCTTC. Its protein product is CASSVASTVANGYTF. The full variable domain, in which reference TRBV9 and TRBJ1-2 provide the parts outside the CDR3, is DSGVTQTPKHLITATGQRVTLRCSPRSGDLSVYWYQQSLDQGLQFLIQYYNGEERAKGNILERFSAQQFPDLHSELNLSSLELGDSALYFCASSVASTVANGYTFGSGTRLTVV.

About this clonotype: A single base separates this from a much larger clone, so it may be a read error. The rearrangement joins TRBV20-1 to TRBJ2-1; 8 bases are a match to TRBD2. The length of the CDR3 is 15 residues. Germline CDR1 is DFQATT and CDR2 is SNEGSKA (reference sequence). CDR3 loop: CSAGDAGGSYNEQFF. DNA of the CDR3: TGCAGTGCTGGAGACGCGGGGGGCTCCTACAATGAGCAGTTCTTC.

To note about this clonotype: A read error is possible here, since a much larger clone lies one base away. The rearrangement links TRBV6-2 or TRBV6-3 to TRBJ2-1; 8 nucleotides align to TRBD2. CDR3 length: 14 residues. The germline V gene has CDR1 MNHEY and CDR2 SVGEGT. Losses at the gene ends were 6 bases for V and 8 bases for J; bases not matched to a gene: 9. In DNA, the CDR3 is TGTGCCAGCAGCCCACGCCGGGGGGGCTATGAGCAGTTCTTC. This codes for CASSPRRGGYEQFF.

This clonotype was detected many times. V and J are TRBV7-2 and TRBJ2-5, with D possibly being TRBD1 or TRBD2 (5 bases each). The V end was cut by 7 bases, the J end by 5 bases, with 17 bases between. Germline CDR1 is SGHTA and CDR2 is FQGNSA. The CDR3 has 14 residues. CDR3 bases: TGTGCCAGCACCAAATCAAGAGGGACGGAGACCCAGTACTTC. Translation: CASTKSRGTETQYF.

In this sample, this clonotype turned up many times. The V call is TRBV27, the J call TRBJ1-5; the D is unclear. CDR1 MNHEY and CDR2 SMNVEV come from the germline V gene (reference sequence). The CDR3 extends over 14 amino acids. Trimming shortened V by 6 bases and J by 2 bases, and 11 bases separated the two germline ends. CDR3 coding DNA: TGTGCCAGCAGACCAGGCAGCGGCAATCAGCCCCAGCATTTT. Protein sequence: CASRPGSGNQPQHF.

For this clonotype: A much larger clonotype is one base distant, so this may be a read error. The rearrangement joins TRBV20-1 to TRBJ2-7; D is uncertain. Germline V CDR1 and CDR2: DFQATT, SNEGSKA (reference sequence). The V gene lost 7 bases and the J gene lost 7 bases, with 11 bases spanning the gap. The CDR3 covers 10 residues. The CDR3 DNA reads TGCAGTGTGACTTACAATGAGCAGTACTTC. Amino acids: CSVTYNEQYF.

This clonotype was seen at least ten times. The chain carries TRBV5-1 and TRBJ2-3; D unclear. This CDR3 is 14 amino acids long. CDR1 and CDR2 from the germline V gene are SGHRS and YFSETQ. V lost 0 bases and J lost 5, with 10 bases in between. The CDR3 nucleotides are TGCGCCAGCAGCTTGGACAGCACGAGAGATACGCAGTATTTT. Amino acids: CASSLDSTRDTQYF.

This clonotype has at least ten counts. The rearrangement joins TRBV5-1 to TRBJ1-1; unclear D gene. CDR1 is SGHRS and CDR2 is YFSETQ in the germline V gene. The CDR3 is made up of 11 amino acids. Trimming took 5 bases from V and 7 from J, leaving 9 bases between them. The CDR3 bases are TGCGCCAGCAGGGTCGGCTTTGAAGCTTTCTTT. It specifies CASRVGFEAFF.

The V gene is TRBV7-2, the J gene TRBJ1-1; 7 bases match TRBD1. This CDR3 has 14 residues. J gave up 4 bases and V 5 bases, and 7 bases lay outside the gene matches. In germline, CDR1 is SGHTA, CDR2 FQGNSA. CDR3 amino acids: CASSPAGQATEAFF. The CDR3 nucleotides are TGTGCCAGCAGCCCAGCAGGACAGGCCACTGAAGCTTTCTTT.

This clonotype occurred a few times. The J gene is TRBJ2-2, the V gene TRBV7-2; a weak D match, TRBD1 (5 bases). CDR1 and CDR2 (germline): SGHTA, FQGNSA. Trimming left V 3 bases short and J 0 bases short, with 8 bases between. The CDR3 loop spans 15 amino acids. The CDR3 reads CASSFKGANTGELFF. CDR3 bases: TGTGCCAGCAGCTTTAAAGGGGCGAACACCGGGGAGCTGTTTTTT. The full variable domain, its missing parts supplied by reference TRBV7-2 and TRBJ2-2, is GAGVSQSPSNKVTEKGKDVELRCDPISGHTALYWYRQSLGQGLEFLIYFQGNSAPDKSGLPSDRFSAERTGGSVSTLTIQRTQQEDSAVYLCASSFKGANTGELFFGEGSRLTVL.

At least ten counts were recorded for this clonotype. This sequence joins TRBV6-5 and TRBJ1-5; D remains unclear. The CDR3 consists of 15 residues. V gave up 0 bases and J gave up 4 bases, with 10 bases separating them. Germline values: CDR1 MNHEY, CDR2 SVGAGI. The CDR3 nucleotides are TGTGCCAGCAGTTACTCGAGCGGGGAAAATCAGCCCCAGCATTTT. It codes for CASSYSSGENQPQHF.

V is TRBV7-9 and J is TRBJ2-1; D is ambiguous. The CDR3 runs 11 residues. Per germline, CDR1 SEHNR and CDR2 FQNEAQ (reference sequence). Trimming removed 3 bases from V and 15 bases from J, with 12 bases in between. The CDR3: CASSFYPHRFF. CDR3 DNA sequence: TGTGCCAGCAGCTTTTACCCACACCGGTTCTTC.

This clonotype appeared a single time. The chain joins TRBV20-1 to TRBJ2-3; no clear D gene. CDR1 is DFQATT, CDR2 SNEGSKA, per germline (reference sequence). The CDR3 loop spans 15 amino acids. V shed 3 bases and J shed 2 bases, with 15 bases lying between them. The CDR3 DNA is TGCAGTGCTAGCGACGGAGCTAGGAACACAGATACGCAGTATTTT. Amino acid sequence: CSASDGARNTDTQYF.

This clonotype was recorded at least ten times. The chain carries TRBV7-2 and TRBJ1-6; D remains ambiguous. This CDR3 comprises 14 residues. V was pared by 6 bases and J by 15 bases, with 21 bases between. Germline CDR1 SGHTA, CDR2 FQGNSA. In nucleotides, the CDR3 is TGTGCCAGCAGGGCCGGTCCAGTCGAATTAATCCTCCACTTT. This encodes CASRAGPVELILHF.

The table lists this clonotype with many counts. The V gene is TRBV20-1, the J gene TRBJ2-1, with 7 bases lining up with TRBD2. V gave up 5 bases and J gave up 5 bases; unmatched junction bases: 9. Germline V gene data show CDR1 as DFQATT and CDR2 as SNEGSKA (reference sequence). The CDR3 consists of 14 residues. The CDR3 spells CSAGPKAGNNEQFF. The CDR3 DNA is TGCAGTGCTGGACCCAAAGCGGGGAACAATGAGCAGTTCTTC.

The genes are TRBV18 and TRBJ2-5; 11 nucleotides match TRBD2. The J segment lost 2 bases and the V segment lost 3 bases, leaving 11 bases of the junction unmatched. The CDR3 extends over 18 amino acids. The germline gives CDR1 KGHSH, CDR2 LQKENI. CDR3 region: CASSPREPLAGGQETQYF. In nucleotides, the CDR3 is TGTGCCAGCTCACCGAGGGAACCCCTAGCGGGGGGACAAGAGACCCAGTACTTC.

Notes on this clonotype: This may arise from a read error, as a much more abundant clone is one base away. CDR3 sequence (DNA): TGCAGCGCTCATCCCGTCGGGAGAGGGAACACTGAAGCTTTCTTT. It yields the protein CSAHPVGRGNTEAFF. V gene TRBV29-1 combines with J gene TRBJ1-1, with D uncertain. Germline CDR1 and CDR2: SQVTM and ANQGSEA. This CDR3 contains 15 residues. The V end lost 7 bases, the J end lost 1 base, and 19 bases lay between the germline ends.

The DNA for the CDR3 is TGTGCCAGCAGCCCCGGGAGGCCAGGGGTCGGTCGCACAGATACGCAGTATTTT. Protein: CASSPGRPGVGRTDTQYF. The chain links TRBV7-9 to TRBJ2-3; tentatively, D is TRBD2 (7 bases). Trimming took 5 bases from V and 1 from J, leaving 22 bases between them. This CDR3 has 18 amino acids. CDR1 SEHNR and CDR2 FQNEAQ come from the germline V gene (reference sequence).

This clonotype has more than one count but fewer than ten. The rearrangement links TRBV20-1 to TRBJ2-1, with D perhaps TRBD2 (5 bases). Germline CDR1 DFQATT, CDR2 SNEGSKA (reference sequence). The CDR3 sequence is 14 residues long. Trimming shortened V by 1 base and J by 9 bases, and 16 bases separated the two germline ends. The CDR3 protein is CSARGLAGSGEQFF. Here the CDR3 DNA reads TGCAGTGCTAGAGGCCTAGCAGGTTCCGGTGAGCAGTTCTTC.

On this clonotype: It may be a read error: a sequence one base away is much more abundant. The chain recombines TRBV18 with TRBJ2-5, with a tentative D call TRBD1 (5 bases). The DNA end lines up better with TRBJ2-7; the J call may be wrong. The length of the CDR3 is 16 residues. Germline loops: CDR1 KGHSH, CDR2 LQKENI. CDR3 DNA: TGTGCCAGCTCACCACGGAATAGTTACAGGCCTTACGAGCAGTACTTC. It yields the protein CASSPRNSYRPYEQYF.

The chain combines TRBV12-3 or TRBV12-4 with TRBJ1-2; 7 nucleotides line up with TRBD1. There are 14 residues in the CDR3. Trimming took 6 bases from V and 6 from J; bases not matched to a gene: 10. The DNA of the CDR3 is TGTGCCAGCAGGGCTGACAGGGAGGTCCATGGCTACACCTTC. It codes for CASRADREVHGYTF.

The gene calls are TRBV5-1 and TRBJ2-5, with D perhaps TRBD1 or TRBD2 (6 bases each). The CDR3 runs to 13 residues. The germline CDR1 and CDR2 sequences are SGHRS and YFSETQ. V was pared by 7 bases and J by 7 bases, with 17 bases between. The CDR3 DNA reads TGCGCCAGCCAGTTACAGGGAGGTGGGACCCAGTACTTC. It encodes CASQLQGGGTQYF.

This chain connects TRBV5-1 to TRBJ2-1; D is perhaps TRBD1 or TRBD2 (5 bases each). V lost 4 bases and J 0 bases, leaving 14 bases between the germline ends. The CDR3 loop spans 16 amino acids. CDR1 is SGHRS, CDR2 YFSETQ, per germline. Here the CDR3 reads CASSPSGPSSYNEQFF. In nucleotides, the CDR3 is TGCGCCAGCAGCCCGTCGGGGCCGAGCTCCTACAATGAGCAGTTCTTC.

This clonotype was picked up many times. CDR3 amino acids: CSARDAFRDGGTDTQYF. In DNA form, the CDR3 reads TGCAGTGCTAGAGATGCCTTCCGGGACGGAGGCACAGATACGCAGTATTTT. This rearrangement joins TRBV20-1 to TRBJ2-3, with D perhaps assigned TRBD1 or TRBD2 (5 bases each). CDR1 and CDR2 (germline): DFQATT, SNEGSKA (reference sequence). Trimming left V 0 bases short and J 1 base short, with 17 bases between. The CDR3 runs 17 residues.

Details on this clonotype: One base away lies a much larger clone, so this may be a sequencing read error. The chain uses TRBV5-1 and TRBJ1-2, with 9 nucleotides matching TRBD1. CDR1 and CDR2 (germline): SGHRS, YFSETQ. The CDR3 has 14 residues. CDR3 amino acids: CASSRRDRDYGHTF. CDR3 DNA sequence: TGCGCCAGCAGCCGCCGGGACAGGGACTATGGCCACACCTTC.

This clonotype came up a few times. The CDR3 DNA follows: TGCAGTGCTAGGGAGCTAGCGGGGGTATGGACCCAGTACTTC. This translates into CSARELAGVWTQYF. This chain links TRBV20-1 with TRBJ2-5; 10 bases are shared with TRBD2. In germline, CDR1 is DFQATT, CDR2 SNEGSKA (reference sequence). This CDR3 has 14 amino acids. With 3 bases clipped from V and 7 bases from J, the junction kept 8 bases outside the gene matches.